These 10 T cell receptor beta chains were sequenced from one sample in a study of T-cell reconstitution after alpha-beta-depleted transplantation in children. It was with unique molecular identifiers that the TCRbeta library was prepared. Each CDR3 protein is one row after TCRdb ran MiXCR on the PCR reads. The repertoire holds some 830,000 distinct CDR3 sequences, 16% seen once, with around 5% in the top ten. The source was PBMCs, mostly from graft donor cells, collected 360 days after TCRalphabeta/CD19-depleted stem cell transplant. The receptors shown here come from a male patient under 18 who had a stem cell transplant for acute lymphoblastic leukemia, so the T cells may come from the graft donor.

The table lists this clonotype with a few counts. The V gene is TRBV4-1, the J gene TRBJ1-2; D call uncertain. Germline values: CDR1 MGHRA, CDR2 YSYEKL. The V end lost 5 bases, the J end lost 4 bases, and 8 bases lay between the germline ends. The CDR3 consists of 12 residues. CDR3 protein: CASSTPTYGYTF. Here the CDR3 DNA reads TGCGCCAGCAGCACTCCGACCTATGGCTACACCTTC.

This clonotype was seen a few times. This chain joins TRBV7-6 and TRBJ2-2; D ambiguous. Trimming took off 2 bases at V and 4 bases at J, with 5 bases between the two ends. CDR3 length: 13 amino acids. The germline V gene has CDR1 SGHVS and CDR2 FNYEAQ. The CDR3 DNA is TGTGCCAGCAGCTTATTTAGCACCGGGGAGCTGTTTTTT. Its protein is CASSLFSTGELFF. The variable domain in full, with the rest retrieved from reference TRBV7-6 and TRBJ2-2, is GAGVSQSPRYKVTKRGQDVALRCDPISGHVSLYWYRQALGQGPEFLTYFNYEAQQDKSGLPNDRFSAERPEGSISTLTIQRTEQRDSAMYRCASSLFSTGELFFGEGSRLTVL.

This clonotype has just a few counts. The rearrangement uses TRBV20-1 and TRBJ2-1; no clear D gene. The V end lost 5 bases, the J end lost 6 bases, and 20 bases lay between the germline ends. Germline-derived CDR1 and CDR2 are DFQATT and SNEGSKA (reference sequence). This CDR3 is 15 amino acids long. The CDR3 protein is CSAPRAGSPSNEQFF. The CDR3 region has the DNA TGCAGTGCTCCCCGCGCCGGATCTCCAAGCAATGAGCAGTTCTTC.

This clonotype was seen many times. The chain links TRBV29-1 to TRBJ2-7, with D uncertain. V dropped 4 bases and J dropped 2 bases, with 9 bases sitting between them. This CDR3 spans 12 amino acids. Germline values: CDR1 SQVTM, CDR2 ANQGSEA. The DNA of the CDR3 is TGCAGCGTTGGTGGGCTGACCTACGAGCAGTACTTC. Protein sequence: CSVGGLTYEQYF.

The sample holds many counts of this clonotype. The chain combines TRBV7-2 with TRBJ2-5; D gene ambiguous. Germline V gives CDR1 SGHTA, CDR2 FQGNSA. Between the trimmed V and J ends, which lost 2 bases and 3 bases, there was a span of 7 bases. The CDR3 loop spans 13 amino acids. CDR3 residues: CASSLIGKETQYF. CDR3 coding DNA: TGTGCCAGCAGCTTAATAGGGAAAGAGACCCAGTACTTC.

This rearrangement joins TRBV25-1 to TRBJ2-4; D unclear. Trimming left V 2 bases short and J 0 bases short, with 17 bases between. Germline assignment: CDR1 MGHDK and CDR2 SYGVNS. The CDR3 has 18 amino acids. The CDR3 spells CASSETPGGWLAKNIQYF. The CDR3 bases are TGTGCCAGCAGTGAAACCCCGGGTGGTTGGCTAGCCAAAAACATTCAGTACTTC.

Many counts were recorded for this clonotype. The J gene is TRBJ2-1, the V gene TRBV29-1, with 11 bases aligning to TRBD2. This CDR3 contains 17 residues. With 5 bases clipped from V and 1 base from J, the junction kept 10 bases outside the gene matches. Germline V gives CDR1 SQVTM, CDR2 ANQGSEA. The CDR3, as DNA: TGCAGCGTTATCACTAGCGGGAGTGAGGGGTCCTACAATGAGCAGTTCTTC. This sequence encodes CSVITSGSEGSYNEQFF.

The rearrangement links TRBV5-4 to TRBJ2-7; 10 bases agree with TRBD2. The CDR3 extends over 15 amino acids. Per the germline V gene, CDR1 is SGHNT and CDR2 is YYREEE (reference sequence). Trimming at V came to 3 bases and at J to 4 bases, leaving 7 bases not matched to a gene. For the CDR3, the DNA is TGTGCCAGCAGCTCCCTAGCGGGAGATATTTACGAGCAGTACTTC. Amino acid sequence: CASSSLAGDIYEQYF.

Only a few counts were recorded for this clonotype. The V gene is TRBV29-1, the J gene TRBJ2-3; 16 bases line up with TRBD2. This CDR3 comprises 16 residues. Germline CDR1 SQVTM, CDR2 ANQGSEA. V lost 8 bases, J lost 8 bases, and 13 bases stayed unmatched. CDR3 in amino acids: CSLRGLAGGRGITQYF. The CDR3 DNA reads as TGCAGCTTACGGGGACTAGCGGGAGGGCGAGGCATTACGCAGTATTTT.

In this sample, this clonotype turned up a few times. The V and J genes are TRBV7-3 and TRBJ1-2; 7 positions match TRBD1. Trimming at V came to 4 bases and at J to 4 bases, leaving 9 bases not matched to a gene. Germline assignment: CDR1 SGHTA and CDR2 FQGTGA. The CDR3 runs 15 residues. Written as DNA, the CDR3 is TGTGCCAGCAGCTCCGAACCGACAGGGATCTATGGCTACACCTTC. Its protein product is CASSSEPTGIYGYTF.